This is a list of T cell receptor beta chains from one sample in a study of T-cell reconstitution after alpha-beta-depleted transplantation in children. TCRdb re-analysed the PCR reads in MiXCR, keeping a single row per CDR3 protein. Of some 840,000 distinct CDR3 sequences in the sample, roughly 16% were seen once. Sample: PBMCs, mostly from graft donor cells, taken 360 days after TCRalphabeta/CD19-depleted stem cell transplant. All receptors derive from a male patient between 10 and 17 years old who had a stem cell transplant for acute lymphoblastic leukemia, so the T cells may come from the graft donor. Both conserved end residues are part of each CDR3. The D gene is left open where the match is weak. Not all rows give a size; the values are once, few, many and, for expanded clones, a class.

D gene	clone size	V gene	J gene	CDR3 protein	CDR3 DNA
TRBD1	NA	TRBV5-1	TRBJ2-7	CASSLRRTGKYYEQYF	TGCGCCAGCAGCTTGCGACGGACAGGGAAATACTACGAGCAGTACTTC
TRBD2	many	TRBV9	TRBJ2-3	CASSASGSTDTQYF	TGTGCCAGCAGCGCTAGCGGCTCCACAGATACGCAGTATTTT
NA	NA	TRBV29-1	TRBJ2-7	CSVVASMNSYEQYF	TGCAGCGTTGTAGCAAGCATGAACTCCTACGAGCAGTACTTC
NA	few	TRBV29-1	TRBJ2-5	CSVSQGLAGETQYF	TGCAGCGTTAGCCAGGGGCTAGCAGGAGAGACCCAGTACTTC
NA	few	TRBV20-1	TRBJ2-3	CSAVRDTDTQYF	TGCAGTGCTGTGAGGGACACAGATACGCAGTATTTT
NA	NA	TRBV7-2	TRBJ2-1	CASSGSLGTPQFF	TGTGCCAGCAGCGGATCGCTAGGGACTCCGCAGTTCTTC
TRBD2	few	TRBV20-1	TRBJ2-1	CSAISGNNEQFF	TGCAGTGCTATCAGCGGGAACAATGAGCAGTTCTTC
NA	NA	TRBV19	TRBJ2-1	CASRLSGTLSSYNEQFF	TGTGCCAGTAGACTCTCCGGGACACTGAGCTCCTACAATGAGCAGTTCTTC
NA	few	TRBV7-9	TRBJ1-1	CASSSAPPEAFF	TGTGCCAGCAGCTCGGCCCCGCCTGAAGCTTTCTTT
NA	few	TRBV7-8	TRBJ2-3	CASSVPGLTTDTQYF	TGTGCCAGCAGCGTCCCGGGACTTACCACAGATACGCAGTATTTT
TRBD2	NA	TRBV7-6	TRBJ2-7	CASTTLSSGSGQYF	TGTGCCAGCACCACCCTCAGTAGCGGGAGCGGGCAGTACTTC
NA	NA	TRBV6-1	TRBJ1-5	CASSGRMSNQPQHF	TGTGCCAGCAGTGGGCGGATGAGCAATCAGCCCCAGCATTTT
TRBD2	NA	TRBV7-3	TRBJ2-1	CASSVPGLAGIHEQFF	TGTGCCAGCAGCGTCCCGGGACTAGCGGGAATCCATGAGCAGTTCTTC
NA	few	TRBV4-1	TRBJ2-7	CASSQGAYLDRLYEQYF	TGCGCCAGCAGCCAAGGTGCCTATCTGGACAGACTCTACGAGCAGTACTTC
NA	many	TRBV7-8	TRBJ2-3	CASSLEQFTDTQYF	TGTGCCAGCAGCTTAGAACAGTTCACAGATACGCAGTATTTT
TRBD2	many	TRBV6-4	TRBJ2-7	CASSLTSGSSEQYF	TGTGCCAGCAGTCTGACTAGCGGGAGTTCCGAGCAGTACTTC
TRBD2	many	TRBV11-3	TRBJ2-1	CASSAQTSGRQQFF	TGTGCCAGCAGCGCTCAGACTAGCGGGAGACAACAGTTCTTC
TRBD1	few	TRBV7-8	TRBJ2-5	CASSPGQEQTQYF	TGTGCCAGCAGCCCTGGACAGGAACAGACCCAGTACTTC
NA	NA	TRBV10-3	TRBJ2-5	CAISARQETQYF	TGTGCCATCAGTGCACGGCAAGAGACCCAGTACTTC
TRBD1	many	TRBV19	TRBJ2-4	CARNDRAAKNIQYF	TGTGCCAGAAACGACAGGGCAGCCAAAAACATTCAGTACTTC
NA	many	TRBV6-5	TRBJ2-7	CASSYGGTAAYEQYF	TGTGCCAGCAGTTACGGTGGGACGGCCGCCTACGAGCAGTACTTC
NA	few	TRBV7-8	TRBJ2-5	CASRWVEGHQETQYF	TGTGCCAGCAGATGGGTCGAGGGGCATCAAGAGACCCAGTACTTC
NA	few	TRBV20-1	TRBJ2-7	CSARDLYAPAGRLEQYF	TGCAGTGCTAGAGATCTGTACGCTCCGGCAGGGCGGTTGGAGCAGTACTTC
NA	NA	TRBV5-1	TRBJ2-7	CASSREIAGPTYEQYF	TGCGCCAGCAGCCGGGAGATTGCCGGGCCGACCTACGAGCAGTACTTC
NA	many	TRBV20-1	TRBJ2-7	CSARQGGTTYEQYF	TGCAGTGCTAGACAAGGGGGTACGACTTACGAGCAGTACTTC
NA	few	TRBV5-1	TRBJ2-5	CASSMRTDKETQYF	TGCGCCAGCAGCATGCGGACAGATAAAGAGACCCAGTACTTC
NA	NA	TRBV12-5	TRBJ2-7	CASGPGSSYEQYF	TGTGCTAGTGGTCCAGGGTCCTCCTACGAGCAGTACTTC
TRBD2	NA	TRBV4-1	TRBJ2-1	CASSQGTSGHNEQFF	TGCGCCAGCAGCCAAGGGACTAGCGGTCACAATGAGCAGTTCTTC
TRBD1	NA	TRBV5-5	TRBJ2-7	CASSFDPGQGGFSYEQYF	TGTGCCAGCAGCTTTGATCCAGGACAGGGGGGTTTCAGCTACGAGCAGTACTTC
TRBD1	NA	TRBV5-1	TRBJ1-4	CASSWADRGATNEKLFF	TGCGCCAGCAGCTGGGCTGACAGGGGTGCAACTAATGAAAAACTGTTTTTT
NA	few	TRBV7-8	TRBJ2-7	CASSLGNQLEGYEQYF	TGTGCCAGCAGCTTAGGGAACCAATTAGAGGGGTACGAGCAGTACTTC
NA	many	TRBV5-6	TRBJ2-3	CASIPPGSSTDTQYF	TGTGCCAGCATACCCCCGGGATCTAGCACAGATACGCAGTATTTT
NA	many	TRBV18	TRBJ2-7	CASSPHGKEQYF	TGTGCCAGCTCACCACATGGGAAAGAGCAGTACTTC
NA	many	TRBV5-1	TRBJ2-3	CASSLVAGPPDTQYF	TGCGCCAGCAGCTTGGTCGCGGGCCCCCCAGATACGCAGTATTTT
NA	NA	TRBV5-1	TRBJ2-3	CASSFRTSASTDTQYF	TGCGCCAGCAGCTTCAGAACGTCGGCTAGCACAGATACGCAGTATTTT
NA	NA	TRBV7-9	TRBJ2-7	CASSLQPYEQYF	TGTGCCAGCAGTCTACAGCCTTACGAGCAGTACTTC
NA	few	TRBV7-3	TRBJ2-1	CASSTTRVLSYNEQFF	TGTGCCAGCAGTACGACCCGGGTCCTCTCCTACAATGAGCAGTTCTTC
TRBD1	few	TRBV29-1	TRBJ2-7	CSVDSGGSYEQYF	TGCAGCGTTGATTCAGGGGGATCCTACGAGCAGTACTTC
NA	few	TRBV9	TRBJ2-3	CASSEWDISTDTQYF	TGTGCCAGCAGCGAATGGGACATTAGCACAGATACGCAGTATTTT
TRBD1	few	TRBV9	TRBJ1-2	CASSARQGRNGYTF	TGTGCCAGCAGCGCCCGACAGGGGCGAAATGGCTACACCTTC
TRBD2	few	TRBV24-1	TRBJ2-1	CATSDPRAGGYNEQFF	TGTGCCACCAGTGACCCTCGGGCGGGAGGGTACAATGAGCAGTTCTTC
NA	few	TRBV20-1	TRBJ2-1	CSASRGLSSYNEQFF	TGCAGTGCTAGTCGGGGATTGAGCTCCTACAATGAGCAGTTCTTC
NA	NA	TRBV4-1	TRBJ2-3	CASSQGPAETADTQYF	TGCGCCAGCAGCCAAGGGCCCGCGGAGACCGCAGATACGCAGTATTTT
NA	NA	TRBV29-1	TRBJ1-2	CSVEEGDSNYGYTF	TGCAGCGTTGAAGAGGGGGACTCTAACTATGGCTACACCTTC
TRBD1	NA	TRBV7-3	TRBJ2-5	CASSLKGQGPGETQYF	TGTGCCAGCAGCTTAAAAGGACAGGGGCCGGGAGAGACCCAGTACTTC
NA	NA	TRBV20-1	TRBJ2-1	CSARGSEGVAYNEQFF	TGCAGTGCTAGAGGGTCGGAGGGCGTAGCCTACAATGAGCAGTTCTTC
NA	few	TRBV7-3	TRBJ2-3	CASSFRNSDTQYF	TGTGCCAGCAGCTTTAGAAACTCAGATACGCAGTATTTT
TRBD2	NA	TRBV9	TRBJ2-7	CASSVSSGRSYEQYF	TGTGCCAGCAGCGTAAGTAGCGGGAGGTCCTACGAGCAGTACTTC
NA	many	TRBV5-1	TRBJ2-5	CASRRTFQETQYF	TGCGCCAGCAGACGGACATTCCAAGAGACCCAGTACTTC
NA	few	TRBV12-3/TRBV12-4	TRBJ2-4	CASSHRRDRPLNIQYF	TGTGCCAGCAGCCACAGGAGAGACAGGCCTTTAAACATTCAGTACTTC
NA	NA	TRBV29-1	TRBJ2-6	CSAADTGADSGANVLTF	TGCAGCGCCGCTGATACCGGGGCGGACTCTGGGGCCAACGTCCTGACTTTC
NA	NA	TRBV4-2	TRBJ2-3	CASRGGRSGQRGTDTQYF	TGTGCCAGCAGAGGGGGGCGTAGCGGACAACGGGGCACAGATACGCAGTATTTT
NA	NA	TRBV12-3/TRBV12-4	TRBJ2-7	CASSFFDSSYEQYF	TGTGCCAGCAGTTTTTTTGACAGTTCCTACGAGCAGTACTTC
NA	many	TRBV7-9	TRBJ1-2	CASTFILALYGYTF	TGTGCCAGCACCTTTATATTGGCCCTCTATGGCTACACCTTC